These 26 T cell receptor beta chains were sequenced from one sample in a study of cytomegalovirus exposure and HLA in healthy donors. Profiled with immunoSEQ multiplex PCR; TCRdb holds only in-frame clones, not every one. The sample includes under 250,000 clones, over 80% of them seen just once. Source material: PBMCs. All receptors come from a woman younger than 30 in good health and CMV-seronegative.

The CDR3 DNA follows: TGCAGCGTTGAAGTCCTGGGAGGGGGCAACGGGGAGCTGTTTTTT. Residues: CSVEVLGGGNGELFF. The chain couples TRBV29-1 to TRBJ2-2; D assignment may be TRBD1 or TRBD2 (7 bases each). V was pared by 1 base and J by 7 bases, with 16 bases between. This CDR3 comprises 15 residues. Germline V CDR1 and CDR2: SQVTM, ANQGSEA.

The sample holds one count of this clone. The chain is built from TRBV4-1 and TRBJ2-1, with D perhaps being TRBD1 or TRBD2 (5 bases each). V was pared by 5 bases and J by 8 bases, with 10 bases between. The germline gives CDR1 MGHRA, CDR2 YSYEKL. The CDR3 totals 12 residues. CDR3: CASSTQGHEQFF. The CDR3 DNA follows: TGCGCCAGCAGCACTCAGGGACATGAGCAGTTCTTC.

V gene TRBV27 combines with J gene TRBJ2-1; 9 nucleotides line up with TRBD1. The germline V gene has CDR1 MNHEY and CDR2 SMNVEV (reference sequence). Germline trimming cut 4 bases from V and 5 bases from J; bases unmatched to any gene: 9. This CDR3 region has 16 residues. CDR3 loop: CASSSPGQGSHNEQFF. In DNA form, the CDR3 reads TGTGCCAGCAGTTCTCCCGGACAGGGGAGCCACAATGAGCAGTTCTTC.

The V and J genes are TRBV6-5 and TRBJ1-2; 7 bases map to TRBD1. From germline, CDR1 is MNHEY and CDR2 SVGAGI. The length of the CDR3 is 13 residues. V gave up 5 bases and J gave up 4 bases; unmatched junction bases: 4. The CDR3 protein is CASSQQGTYGYTF. CDR3 coding DNA: TGTGCCAGCAGTCAACAGGGGACCTATGGCTACACCTTC.

This clone is a singleton in its sample. This rearrangement joins TRBV2 to TRBJ1-2, with no clear D. The CDR3 extends over 14 amino acids. In germline, CDR1 is SNHLY, CDR2 FYNNEI. V was shortened by 2 bases and J by 1 base, with 8 bases between the two germline ends. The CDR3 sequence is CASSESGNNYGYTF. The CDR3 bases are TGTGCCAGCAGTGAATCCGGGAATAACTATGGCTACACCTTC.

The gene calls are TRBV7-8 and TRBJ1-5, with a possible D match to TRBD1 (5 bases). V shed 1 base and J shed 4 bases, with 14 bases lying between them. CDR1 is SGHVS, CDR2 FQNEAQ, per germline. The CDR3 loop spans 16 amino acids. The CDR3 spells CASSLVPGPKNQPQHF. For the CDR3, the DNA is TGTGCCAGCAGCTTAGTTCCGGGACCAAAGAATCAGCCCCAGCATTTT.

This clone was counted a few times. The V call is TRBV5-6, the J call TRBJ2-3; D possibly corresponds to TRBD1 (5 bases). The V gene's germline CDR1 is SGHDT and CDR2 YYEEEE. The CDR3 extends over 13 amino acids. Trimming removed 4 bases from V and 4 bases from J, with 10 bases in between. For the CDR3, the DNA is TGTGCCAGCAGCCCAGGGTACCCAGATACGCAGTATTTT. Its translation is CASSPGYPDTQYF.

CDR3 loop: CASGLQGDYGYTF. CDR3 sequence (DNA): TGTGCTAGTGGTTTGCAGGGAGACTATGGCTACACCTTC. The gene calls are TRBV12-5 and TRBJ1-2; weak D call: TRBD1 (5 bases). V lost 2 bases to trimming and J lost 3 bases, with 7 bases between them. CDR1 is LGHNT, CDR2 FRNRAP, per germline. The CDR3 spans 13 residues.

The rearrangement links TRBV30 to TRBJ1-5; a weak D match, TRBD1 (5 bases). Germline CDR1 and CDR2: GTSNPN and SVGIG (reference sequence). This CDR3 has 15 amino acids. The V end lost 5 bases, the J end lost 0 bases, and 14 bases lay between the germline ends. The CDR3 DNA reads TGTGCCTGGGGGTGGGGGAACTCTAGCAATCAGCCCCAGCATTTT. It encodes CAWGWGNSSNQPQHF.

J is TRBJ2-2 and V is TRBV2; either TRBD1 or TRBD2 may supply D (5 bases each). The germline CDR1 and CDR2 sequences are SNHLY and FYNNEI. The V gene lost 2 bases and the J gene lost 12 bases, with 16 bases spanning the gap. This CDR3 contains 14 residues. The chain's CDR3 is CASSELRSREKLFF. For the CDR3, the DNA is TGTGCCAGCAGTGAACTCCGGTCCAGGGAGAAGCTGTTTTTT.

The chain is built from TRBV29-1 and TRBJ2-1, with a weak D call TRBD2 (5 bases). V was pared by 6 bases and J by 5 bases, with 11 bases between. The CDR3 has 12 amino acids. CDR1 is SQVTM, CDR2 ANQGSEA, per germline. This CDR3 is CSVKDFDNEQFF. The CDR3 coding sequence is TGCAGCGTAAAGGACTTTGACAATGAGCAGTTCTTC.

The chain has TRBV29-1 and TRBJ2-6, with D possibly TRBD1 on 6 matching bases. The germline V and J ends were trimmed by 7 bases and 1 base, with 8 bases remaining between them. CDR1 SQVTM and CDR2 ANQGSEA come from the germline V gene. The CDR3 is made up of 13 amino acids. The CDR3 loop is CSATGSGANVLTF. CDR3 DNA: TGCAGCGCCACAGGGTCTGGGGCCAACGTCCTGACTTTC. Using reference TRBV29-1 and TRBJ2-6 for the parts outside the CDR3, the full variable domain is SAVISQKPSRDICQRGTSLTIQCQVDSQVTMMFWYRQQPGQSLTLIATANQGSEATYESGFVIDKFPISRPNLTFSTLTVSNMSPEDSSIYLCSATGSGANVLTFGAGSRLTVL.

The chain has TRBV9 and TRBJ2-1; a weak D match, TRBD1 (5 bases). CDR1 and CDR2 from the germline V gene are SGDLS and YYNGEE. Trimming cost V 4 bases and J 4 bases, with 18 bases left between them. This CDR3 comprises 16 residues. The CDR3 reads CASSLRAGIRYNEQFF. In DNA form, the CDR3 reads TGTGCCAGCAGCCTCCGGGCAGGGATTCGGTACAATGAGCAGTTCTTC.

For this clone: A much larger clone is a single base away; this may be a read error. The chain links TRBV30 to TRBJ2-7; 9 positions match TRBD1. Germline V lookup: CDR1 GTSNPN, CDR2 SVGIG (reference sequence). V shed 2 bases and J 3 bases; nucleotides not matched to a gene: 2. The CDR3 spans 13 residues. The CDR3 is CAWSSGQGYEQYF. Written as DNA, the CDR3 is TGTGCCTGGAGTTCGGGACAGGGCTACGAGCAGTACTTC.

This chain uses TRBV7-9 with TRBJ1-1, with TRBD1 identical over 7 bases. The CDR3 loop spans 17 amino acids. Germline CDR1 is SEHNR and CDR2 is FQNEAQ (reference sequence). V trimming: 3 bases; J trimming: 3 bases; junction bases outside the gene matches: 13. The CDR3 nucleotides are TGTGCCAGCAGCTTCCAATCGACAGGGTTCGGTGACACTGAAGCTTTCTTT. Translated, it gives CASSFQSTGFGDTEAFF. The full variable domain, completed using reference TRBV7-9 and TRBJ1-1, is DTGVSQNPRHKITKRGQNVTFRCDPISEHNRLYWYRQTLGQGPEFLTYFQNEAQLEKSRLLSDRFSAERPKGSFSTLEIQRTEQGDSAMYLCASSFQSTGFGDTEAFFGQGTRLTVV.

This chain uses TRBV28 with TRBJ2-7; unclear D gene. Trimming left V 7 bases short and J 2 bases short, with 18 bases between. The CDR3 sequence is 15 residues long. Looked up from germline, CDR1 is MDHEN and CDR2 is SYDVKM. The CDR3 is CASTSQPGPTYEQYF. The CDR3 region has the DNA TGTGCCAGCACCTCCCAACCCGGACCGACCTACGAGCAGTACTTC.

This chain joins TRBV5-1 and TRBJ2-7, with a weak D call TRBD1 (5 bases). Germline V gene data show CDR1 as SGHRS and CDR2 as YFSETQ. Trimming took off 1 base at V and 5 bases at J, with 10 bases between the two ends. The CDR3 consists of 13 residues. CDR3 residues: CASSLQGGDEQYF. DNA of the CDR3: TGCGCCAGCAGCTTGCAGGGTGGGGACGAGCAGTACTTC.

The rearrangement links TRBV5-1 to TRBJ2-3; the D call may be TRBD1 or TRBD2 (5 bases each). There are 17 residues in the CDR3. CDR1 and CDR2 (germline): SGHRS, YFSETQ. With 0 bases removed from V and 1 base from J, the gap between germline ends came to 15 bases. The CDR3 reads CASSLDPGTVGTDTQYF. The CDR3 region has the DNA TGCGCCAGCAGCTTGGACCCCGGGACGGTAGGCACAGATACGCAGTATTTT.

This chain uses TRBV2 with TRBJ2-1, with 9 bases fitting TRBD1. CDR3 length equals 13 residues. Trimming at V came to 6 bases and at J to 9 bases, leaving 6 bases not matched to a gene. Germline V CDR1 and CDR2: SNHLY, FYNNEI. CDR3 protein: CASSLQGAVEQFF. CDR3 bases: TGTGCCAGCAGCCTACAGGGGGCGGTTGAGCAGTTCTTC.

The chain links TRBV5-1 to TRBJ2-3; D might be TRBD2 (6 bases). V shed 0 bases and J shed 4 bases, with 9 bases lying between them. The CDR3 contains 14 residues. CDR1 is SGHRS and CDR2 is YFSETQ in the germline V gene. CDR3 nucleotide sequence: TGCGCCAGCAGCTTGGTACCTAGCGCAGATACGCAGTATTTT. Protein: CASSLVPSADTQYF.

The CDR3 DNA is TGTGCCAGCAGTTTAGGGGAAAACACCATATATTTT. Translated: CASSLGENTIYF. The chain recombines TRBV28 with TRBJ1-3; D is unclear. This CDR3 region has 12 residues. The V gene's germline CDR1 is MDHEN and CDR2 SYDVKM. V was shortened by 2 bases and J by 6 bases, with 5 bases between the two germline ends.

The genes are TRBV19 and TRBJ1-2, with 7 nucleotides matching TRBD1. The CDR3 loop spans 16 amino acids. Germline loops: CDR1 LNHDA, CDR2 SQIVND (reference sequence). V dropped 9 bases and J dropped 8; count of bases not matched to a gene: 21. The CDR3 protein is CASERQGARISGGYTF. The CDR3 nucleotides read TGTGCCAGCGAGAGACAGGGAGCCCGGATCTCGGGGGGCTACACCTTC.

The chain carries TRBV10-3 and TRBJ1-2, with 7 positions matching TRBD1. Germline-derived CDR1 and CDR2 are ENHRY and SYGVKD. The CDR3 spans 13 residues. The J segment lost 8 bases and the V segment lost 0 bases, leaving 3 bases of the junction unmatched. As DNA, the CDR3 is TGTGCCATCAGTGAGTCAGGGACAGAGGGCTACACCTTC. This translates into CAISESGTEGYTF.

The V call is TRBV6-1, the J call TRBJ2-7; D is uncertain. This CDR3 has 11 residues. Germline CDR1 is MNHNS and CDR2 is SASEGT. Trimming removed 4 bases from V and 3 bases from J, with 4 bases in between. The CDR3 DNA reads as TGTGCCAGCAGTGTAGGCTACGAGCAGTACTTC. Its protein is CASSVGYEQYF.

The chain recombines TRBV27 with TRBJ2-2, with D maybe TRBD2 (6 bases). The V gene's germline CDR1 is MNHEY and CDR2 SMNVEV (reference sequence). The V end was cut by 6 bases, the J end by 1 base, with 12 bases between. This CDR3 is 15 amino acids long. The CDR3 sequence: CASSPRGVNTGELFF. The CDR3 region has the DNA TGTGCCAGCAGCCCGCGGGGTGTGAACACCGGGGAGCTGTTTTTT.

The V gene is TRBV6-4, the J gene TRBJ2-3; 11 bases agree with TRBD1. The CDR3 runs 18 residues. V was clipped by 3 bases and J by 2 bases; unmatched bases: 10. CDR1 is MRHNA and CDR2 is SNTAGT in the germline V gene. CDR3 bases: TGTGCCAGCAGTGATTCTCAGGGACAGGGGGGAGACACAGATACGCAGTATTTT. As protein: CASSDSQGQGGDTDTQYF.